This passage covers 32 T cell receptor beta chains from one sample sequenced in a study of CD8+ T cells in alopecia areata. Noted treatment: oral pan-JAK inhibitor, 5-10 mg twice daily. The authors extracted RNA and reverse transcribed it into cDNA as the sequencing template. Assay: immunoSEQ multiplex PCR; the TCRdb copy retains only in-frame clones and omits some. The sample comprises more than 90,000 clones, 50% to 75% of which are singletons, and 25% to 35% rests with the top ten. This material consisted of CD8+ T cells sorted from blood, taken at week 4, from a patient treated with tofacitinib. These receptors were obtained from a human donor with alopecia areata.

About this clone itself: A junction end diverges from the germline sequence, so it may reflect a read error. The gene calls are TRBV23-1 and TRBJ1-1; D gene unclear. TRBV23-1 is filed as an ORF, its function uncertain. The length of the CDR3 is 12 residues. CDR3 region: CASSQSNPVIDF. CDR3 DNA: TGCGCCAGCAGTCAATCGAACCCAGTAATTGACTTT.

This chain connects TRBV27 to TRBJ2-7; 7 nucleotides agree with TRBD1. CDR1 and CDR2 from the germline V gene are MNHEY and SMNVEV (reference sequence). With V trimmed by 6 bases and J by 0 bases, 5 bases remained unmatched. The CDR3 has 14 residues. For the CDR3, the DNA is TGTGCCAGCAGACGGACAGGTCCCTCCTACGAGCAGTACTTC. Residues: CASRRTGPSYEQYF.

This clone was recorded a few times. The chain recombines TRBV5-6 with TRBJ1-2, with 10 nucleotides matching TRBD1. V dropped 4 bases and J dropped 4; count of bases not matched to a gene: 4. This CDR3 has 14 amino acids. The germline CDR1 and CDR2 sequences are SGHDT and YYEEEE. CDR3 sequence: CASSAGTGAYGYTF. CDR3 DNA sequence: TGTGCCAGCAGCGCGGGGACAGGGGCCTATGGCTACACCTTC.

The rearrangement uses TRBV29-1 and TRBJ1-4; 8 nucleotides match TRBD1. CDR3 length equals 12 residues. Germline V CDR1 and CDR2: SQVTM, ANQGSEA. J lost 10 bases, V lost 7 bases, and 8 bases had no gene match. The DNA of the CDR3 is TGCAGCGCTCGGGGACAGGAGGGAAAACTGTTTTTT. Its protein product is CSARGQEGKLFF.

This sequence joins TRBV30 and TRBJ1-2, with a tentative D call TRBD1 (6 bases). Trimming removed 0 bases from V and 8 bases from J, with 13 bases in between. Germline lookup yields CDR1 GTSNPN and CDR2 SVGIG (reference sequence). The CDR3 is 13 amino acids. CDR3 in amino acids: CAWSVGQPRGYTF. In DNA form, the CDR3 reads TGTGCCTGGAGTGTCGGACAGCCTAGGGGCTACACCTTC.

This clone was detected a few times. This chain joins TRBV11-2 and TRBJ2-7; D is perhaps TRBD2 (5 bases). V was shortened by 1 base and J by 7 bases, with 14 bases between the two germline ends. Looked up from germline, CDR1 is SGHAT and CDR2 is FQNNGV. The CDR3 spans 14 residues. CDR3 nucleotide sequence: TGTGCCAGCAGCTTAGTCGGTTATGGCGGGGAGCAGTACTTC. It encodes CASSLVGYGGEQYF.

The table lists this clone with a few counts. The chain recombines TRBV27 with TRBJ2-5; 7 bases are shared with TRBD1. The CDR3 is made up of 13 amino acids. After removal of 2 bases from V and 4 bases from J, the junction contained 1 base not matched to a gene. Germline assignment: CDR1 MNHEY and CDR2 SMNVEV (reference sequence). Here the CDR3 DNA reads TGTGCCAGCAGTTTAACAGGGGCAGAGACCCAGTACTTC. Protein: CASSLTGAETQYF.

The V call is TRBV19, the J call TRBJ1-1; the match to TRBD1 covers 8 bases. Germline V gives CDR1 LNHDA, CDR2 SQIVND (reference sequence). The J segment lost 1 base and the V segment lost 0 bases, leaving 10 bases of the junction unmatched. This CDR3 is 18 amino acids long. CDR3 sequence: CASSIDRNHGTGNTEAFF. CDR3 DNA sequence: TGTGCCAGTAGTATAGACCGGAATCATGGGACAGGGAACACTGAAGCTTTCTTT. The full variable domain, completed using reference TRBV19 and TRBJ1-1, is DGGITQSPKYLFRKEGQNVTLSCEQNLNHDAMYWYRQDPGQGLRLIYYSQIVNDFQKGDIAEGYSVSREKKESFPLTVTSAQKNPTAFYLCASSIDRNHGTGNTEAFFGQGTRLTVV.

The rearrangement joins TRBV29-1 to TRBJ1-1, with 7 bases matching TRBD1. V lost 7 bases and J lost 5; bases outside the gene matches: 4. The CDR3 has 11 residues. Per germline, CDR1 SQVTM and CDR2 ANQGSEA. In DNA form, the CDR3 reads TGCAGCGCATTGACAGGGACTGAAGCTTTCTTT. As protein: CSALTGTEAFF.

The chain uses TRBV29-1 and TRBJ2-1, with 7 bases fitting TRBD2. Germline values: CDR1 SQVTM, CDR2 ANQGSEA. Trimming cost V 2 bases and J 4 bases; bases outside gene matches: 8. This CDR3 comprises 15 residues. In nucleotides, the CDR3 is TGCAGCGTTGAATACCGGGAGGCGGGGTACAATGAGCAGTTCTTC. Translation: CSVEYREAGYNEQFF.

This clone was observed many times. The chain is built from TRBV11-1 and TRBJ2-2, with D possibly TRBD1 on 6 matching bases. There are 15 residues in the CDR3. The ends were cut back, 5 bases at V and 5 bases at J, with 15 bases in the middle. Germline V gives CDR1 SGHAT, CDR2 FQDESV (reference sequence). CDR3 region: CASSLSGTQTGELFF. The CDR3, as DNA: TGTGCCAGCAGCCTATCCGGGACACAGACCGGGGAGCTGTTTTTT.

The chain joins TRBV6-6 to TRBJ1-5; 8 bases agree with TRBD1. V shed 5 bases, J shed 4 bases, and the junction held 7 bases outside the gene matches. This CDR3 is built from 15 residues. Germline lookup yields CDR1 MNHNY and CDR2 SVGAGI (reference sequence). The CDR3 reads CASSGQGLGNQPQHF. CDR3 DNA sequence: TGTGCCAGCAGTGGACAGGGCCTGGGAAATCAGCCCCAGCATTTT.

The sample holds a few counts of this clone. The rearrangement joins TRBV6-6 to TRBJ1-5, with D unresolved. V gave up 4 bases and J gave up 11 bases, with 15 bases separating them. In germline, CDR1 is MNHNY, CDR2 SVGAGI (reference sequence). The CDR3 is 13 amino acids. The chain's CDR3 is CASSWNELEAQHF. CDR3 nucleotide sequence: TGTGCCAGCAGTTGGAACGAGCTAGAAGCCCAGCATTTT.

This sequence joins TRBV7-3 and TRBJ2-7; 10 nucleotides match TRBD2. Losses at the gene ends were 5 bases for V and 4 bases for J; bases not matched to a gene: 17. CDR3 length: 18 residues. Germline loops: CDR1 SGHTA, CDR2 FQGTGA. The CDR3 nucleotides read TGTGCCAGCAGCCCACCTCCGGAGGGGACTAGCGAGTTATACGAGCAGTACTTC. Protein product: CASSPPPEGTSELYEQYF.

CDR3 amino acids: CAWSEATGPPLGYGYTF. Written as DNA, the CDR3 is TGTGCCTGGAGCGAAGCGACGGGACCGCCGCTAGGATATGGCTACACCTTC. The chain is built from TRBV30 and TRBJ1-2, with D perhaps matching TRBD1 (5 bases). Germline CDR1 is GTSNPN and CDR2 is SVGIG (reference sequence). The length of the CDR3 is 17 residues. V gave up 3 bases and J gave up 5 bases, with 25 bases separating them.

In DNA, the CDR3 is TGTGCCCAGGGTTTAAATGAAAAACTGTTTTTT. Its protein is CAQGLNEKLFF. The gene calls are TRBV30 and TRBJ1-4; D may be TRBD1 (5 bases). Per germline, CDR1 GTSNPN and CDR2 SVGIG (reference sequence). This CDR3 contains 11 residues. V was clipped by 8 bases and J by 5 bases, with 9 bases between them. Full variable domain (remainder filled in from reference TRBV30 and TRBJ1-4): SQTIHQWPATLVQPVGSPLSLECTVEGTSNPNLYWYRQAAGRGLQLLFYSVGIGQISSEVPQNLSASRPQDRQFILSSKKLLLSDSGFYLCAQGLNEKLFFGSGTQLSVL.

This clone was seen more than once but under ten times. The gene calls are TRBV30 and TRBJ2-3; 9 nucleotides align to TRBD2. The CDR3 runs to 15 residues. V shed 2 bases and J 3 bases; nucleotides not matched to a gene: 6. The germline gives CDR1 GTSNPN, CDR2 SVGIG (reference sequence). For the CDR3, the DNA is TGTGCCTGGAGTTTGACTAGCGGTGTAACAGATACGCAGTATTTT. Amino acid sequence: CAWSLTSGVTDTQYF.

The chain recombines TRBV30 with TRBJ1-2; the match to TRBD1 covers 7 bases. The junction had 9 bases not matched to a gene; V was cut back by 0 bases and J by 8 bases. Germline V gene sequence: CDR1 GTSNPN, CDR2 SVGIG (reference sequence). This CDR3 spans 14 amino acids. Here the CDR3 reads CAWSVIQGLEGYTF. The CDR3 DNA sequence: TGTGCCTGGAGTGTTATACAGGGGCTTGAGGGCTACACCTTC.

The chain links TRBV5-6 to TRBJ2-1, with D unresolved. V gave up 4 bases and J gave up 6 bases, with 8 bases separating them. Germline lookup yields CDR1 SGHDT and CDR2 YYEEEE. This CDR3 region has 12 residues. The DNA for the CDR3 is TGTGCCAGCAGCCCTGGTTCCAATGAGCAGTTCTTC. This gives the protein CASSPGSNEQFF.

About this clone: This same CDR3 is encoded by further DNA sequences in the sample. The chain has TRBV30 and TRBJ2-1; D ambiguous. The CDR3 length is 11 residues. V dropped 0 bases and J dropped 9 bases, with 6 bases sitting between them. The germline CDR1 and CDR2 sequences are GTSNPN and SVGIG (reference sequence). CDR3 coding DNA: TGTGCCTGGAGTGTAGGTAGTGAGCAGTTCTTC. It codes for CAWSVGSEQFF.

The chain uses TRBV28 and TRBJ1-5; perhaps TRBD1 as D (5 bases). The CDR3 spans 15 residues. V was shortened by 4 bases and J by 0 bases, with 10 bases between the two germline ends. The germline CDR1 and CDR2 sequences are MDHEN and SYDVKM. CDR3 sequence (DNA): TGTGCCAGCAGTTGGGACGTTTATAGCAATCAGCCCCAGCATTTT. Translation: CASSWDVYSNQPQHF.

J is TRBJ1-1 and V is TRBV30, with 8 bases lining up with TRBD1. V shed 6 bases, J shed 7 bases, and the junction held 13 bases outside the gene matches. CDR3 size: 14 residues. The germline CDR1 and CDR2 sequences are GTSNPN and SVGIG (reference sequence). The CDR3 bases are TGTGCCTGCCAAAACCCCAGGGGGCTCTTTGAAGCTTTCTTT. Translation gives CACQNPRGLFEAFF.

This clone is a singleton in its sample. The rearrangement uses TRBV6-4 and TRBJ1-1, with unresolved D. V was clipped by 3 bases and J by 8 bases, with 10 bases between them. This CDR3 has 12 amino acids. Germline CDR1 is MRHNA and CDR2 is SNTAGT. CDR3 protein: CASSEVESEAFF. CDR3 coding DNA: TGTGCCAGCAGTGAAGTTGAATCAGAAGCTTTCTTT.

The chain is built from TRBV12-5 and TRBJ2-1; the D is unclear. V was cut by 7 bases and J by 3 bases, with 16 bases left in between. Germline-derived CDR1 and CDR2 are LGHNT and FRNRAP. The CDR3 has 15 amino acids. CDR3 in amino acids: CASASLDTYYNEQFF. Written as DNA, the CDR3 is TGTGCTAGTGCCTCCCTAGACACTTACTACAATGAGCAGTTCTTC.

This chain uses TRBV10-3 with TRBJ1-1; D is unclear. This CDR3 has 15 amino acids. Germline values: CDR1 ENHRY, CDR2 SYGVKD. The ends were cut back, 0 bases at V and 2 bases at J, with 10 bases in the middle. CDR3 region: CAISESREYNTEAFF. CDR3 in DNA: TGTGCCATCAGTGAGTCCCGAGAGTATAACACTGAAGCTTTCTTT.

There are a few counts of this clone. The chain links TRBV9 to TRBJ2-6; 7 nucleotides align to TRBD1. Germline CDR1 SGDLS, CDR2 YYNGEE. CDR3 length: 17 amino acids. After removal of 3 bases from V and 2 bases from J, the junction contained 8 bases not matched to a gene. The CDR3 DNA follows: TGTGCCAGCAGCGCCCTCTACACAGGGGCTGGGGCCAACGTCCTGACTTTC. Its translation: CASSALYTGAGANVLTF.

The chain combines TRBV27 with TRBJ1-2; 8 bases are a match to TRBD1. The CDR3 runs 13 residues. V lost 5 bases and J lost 3; bases outside the gene matches: 2. The germline gives CDR1 MNHEY, CDR2 SMNVEV (reference sequence). The chain's CDR3 is CASSETGDYGYTF. For the CDR3, the DNA is TGTGCCAGCAGTGAGACAGGGGACTATGGCTACACCTTC.

The rearrangement uses TRBV7-2 and TRBJ2-5; no firm D call. Germline V gene lookup returns CDR1 SGHTA and CDR2 FQGNSA. V was clipped by 3 bases and J by 6 bases, with 5 bases between them. The CDR3 is 11 residues long. The CDR3 DNA sequence: TGTGCCAGCAGCTTTGAGAAGACCCAGTACTTC. It encodes CASSFEKTQYF. Supplemented by reference TRBV7-2 and TRBJ2-5, the full variable domain reads GAGVSQSPSNKVTEKGKDVELRCDPISGHTALYWYRQSLGQGLEFLIYFQGNSAPDKSGLPSDRFSAERTGGSVSTLTIQRTQQEDSAVYLCASSFEKTQYFGPGTRLLVL.

The rearrangement joins TRBV25-1 to TRBJ1-2; TRBD1 matches 8 bases. The germline V gene has CDR1 MGHDK and CDR2 SYGVNS. The CDR3 contains 16 residues. V trimming: 0 bases; J trimming: 3 bases; junction bases outside the gene matches: 6. The DNA of the CDR3 is TGTGCCAGCAGTGAATACCCAGGGGGCGCACACTATGGCTACACCTTC. Protein: CASSEYPGGAHYGYTF.

This clone was recorded a few times. This chain joins TRBV29-1 and TRBJ2-7; D gene ambiguous. Per the germline V gene, CDR1 is SQVTM and CDR2 is ANQGSEA. The V gene lost 5 bases and the J gene lost 0 bases, with 14 bases spanning the gap. The CDR3 consists of 14 residues. The CDR3 here is CSVPFPDHSYEQYF. The CDR3 DNA reads as TGCAGCGTTCCTTTTCCGGACCACTCCTACGAGCAGTACTTC.

The chain links TRBV7-9 to TRBJ2-3, with D uncertain. V was trimmed by 5 bases and J by 4 bases, leaving 10 bases between them. This CDR3 spans 13 amino acids. From germline, CDR1 is SEHNR and CDR2 FQNEAQ (reference sequence). The CDR3: CASSPFVPDTQYF. The CDR3 nucleotides read TGTGCCAGCAGCCCCTTTGTTCCAGATACGCAGTATTTT.

This chain joins TRBV5-1 and TRBJ2-7; D might be TRBD2 (6 bases). CDR1 is SGHRS and CDR2 is YFSETQ in the germline V gene. The germline V and J ends were trimmed by 5 bases and 7 bases, with 13 bases remaining between them. The CDR3 sequence is 12 residues long. The CDR3 DNA reads TGCGCCAGCAGACTTGGCGCGGGGGAGCAGTACTTC. Protein product: CASRLGAGEQYF.